This T cell receptor (delta chain) is from a study of Vδ1+ human thymocytes. Study observations and caveats: TRG sequences recurred across donors, whereas TRD sequences stayed essentially private. In the thymus, TRG and TRD repertoires looked highly polyclonal with Gaussian CDR3 lengths.

Sequences come from RNA converted to cDNA by reverse transcription. Pooled V-gene forward primers with one constant-region reverse primer generated the CDR3 amplicons by multiplex PCR. TCRdb re-identified clones in the multiplex PCR reads via CATT. The table has roughly 25,000 delta-chain clones, around 7.7% seen once. The CDR3 sequence is 23 residues long. V lost 2 bases and J lost 0; bases outside the gene matches: 21. Germline V gene sequence: CDR1 TSWWSYY, CDR2 QGS. This clone was counted a few times. Its specificity is unknown. The chain employs TRDV1 and TRDJ1; 13 bases are shared with TRDD3. Material: Vdelta1+ gamma-delta thymocytes from the thymus. As to subset: FACS-sorted CD3+ TCRalphabeta- TCRVdelta1+ TCRVdelta2- thymocytes. This TCR came from a girl in the first two years of life who had congenital heart surgery. The DNA of the CDR3 is TGTGCTCTTGGGGAAGATTCCTACGACCGATACTGGGGGATACGAGGGTACACCGATAAACTCATCTTT. The encoded protein is CALGEDSYDRYWGIRGYTDKLIF.